A single sample is the source of the 30 T cell receptor beta chains below, sequenced in a study of T cell changes during pregnancy in multiple sclerosis. Some clones are missing from TCRdb's copy, which holds only in-frame ones; the method was immunoSEQ multiplex PCR. Found here are tens of thousands of clones, about 90% of them singletons; the top ten hold 8% to 10%. This specimen consisted of peripheral blood, obtained after pregnancy. The source is a female donor in good health, enrolled as a control in a pregnancy study.

This clone appeared once. V is TRBV29-1 and J is TRBJ2-2; 7 bases are a match to TRBD1. Looked up from germline, CDR1 is SQVTM and CDR2 is ANQGSEA. V lost 6 bases and J lost 4; bases outside the gene matches: 8. The CDR3 covers 14 residues. CDR3 amino acids: CSVRTGSSTGELFF. CDR3 sequence (DNA): TGCAGCGTCCGGACAGGCTCGAGCACCGGGGAGCTGTTTTTT.

The CDR3 sequence: CSGRTGDSGYTF. Here the CDR3 DNA reads TGCAGCGGCCGAACAGGGGACAGTGGCTACACCTTC. This sequence joins TRBV29-1 and TRBJ1-2; 7 positions match TRBD1. Trimming cost V 7 bases and J 7 bases; bases outside gene matches: 9. Germline assignment: CDR1 SQVTM and CDR2 ANQGSEA. This CDR3 comprises 12 residues.

This sequence joins TRBV7-6 and TRBJ2-7; 9 bases agree with TRBD1. The germline CDR1 and CDR2 sequences are SGHVS and FNYEAQ. The V and J ends lost 5 bases and 5 bases, in that order; junction bases with no gene match: 13. This CDR3 has 16 amino acids. CDR3 nucleotide sequence: TGTGCCAGCAGCCCAGTGGGGGGGACAGGGAACGACGAGCAGTACTTC. This translates into CASSPVGGTGNDEQYF.

The chain is built from TRBV5-1 and TRBJ2-1; TRBD2 might be the D (5 bases). The germline gives CDR1 SGHRS, CDR2 YFSETQ. V shed 7 bases and J shed 6 bases, with 20 bases lying between them. This CDR3 comprises 15 residues. CDR3 sequence reads: CASRGSGAATNEQFF. DNA for the CDR3: TGCGCCAGCCGAGGCAGCGGAGCCGCGACCAATGAGCAGTTCTTC.

The V call is TRBV7-2, the J call TRBJ2-3; 7 nucleotides align to TRBD1. Germline lookup yields CDR1 SGHTA and CDR2 FQGNSA. The V gene end was trimmed by 3 bases and the J gene end by 6 bases; junction bases not matched to a gene: 12. CDR3 length: 16 amino acids. Here the CDR3 reads CASSFSQGVSTDTQYF. DNA for the CDR3: TGTGCCAGCAGCTTTAGTCAGGGGGTTTCGACGGATACGCAGTATTTT.

The sample holds a few counts of this clone. The chain recombines TRBV12-5 with TRBJ1-6; 9 positions match TRBD1. Trimming took 1 base from V and 9 from J; bases not matched to a gene: 7. There are 16 residues in the CDR3. The germline V gene encodes CDR1 LGHNT and CDR2 FRNRAP. The CDR3 sequence: CASGLDTGGLGSPLHF. CDR3 nucleotide sequence: TGTGCTAGTGGTTTGGATACAGGGGGCTTAGGTTCACCCCTCCACTTT.

This chain joins TRBV30 and TRBJ2-2; 10 bases match TRBD2. The germline CDR1 and CDR2 sequences are GTSNPN and SVGIG (reference sequence). The length of the CDR3 is 17 residues. V lost 1 base, J lost 6 bases, and 11 bases stayed unmatched. In nucleotides, the CDR3 is TGTGCCTGGAGTGAGGCTAGCGGGAGAAATTCCCCCGGGGAGCTGTTTTTT. Translation: CAWSEASGRNSPGELFF. Supplemented by reference TRBV30 and TRBJ2-2, the full variable domain reads SQTIHQWPATLVQPVGSPLSLECTVEGTSNPNLYWYRQAAGRGLQLLFYSVGIGQISSEVPQNLSASRPQDRQFILSSKKLLLSDSGFYLCAWSEASGRNSPGELFFGEGSRLTVL.

The chain employs TRBV11-2 and TRBJ1-2, with 7 bases matching TRBD1. This CDR3 is built from 15 residues. Germline loops: CDR1 SGHAT, CDR2 FQNNGV. V shed 5 bases and J 7 bases; nucleotides not matched to a gene: 13. CDR3 sequence (DNA): TGTGCCAGCAGCCCCCTAGACAGGGATTACGGTGGCTACACCTTC. Its protein is CASSPLDRDYGGYTF.

This chain uses TRBV27 with TRBJ1-5; a possible D gene is TRBD1 (5 bases). CDR3 length: 13 amino acids. CDR1 is MNHEY, CDR2 SMNVEV, per germline (reference sequence). V was clipped by 3 bases and J by 5 bases, with 8 bases between them. The CDR3 region has the DNA TGTGCCAGCAGTTTGGGGGGGGATCAGCCCCAGCATTTT. Translated, it gives CASSLGGDQPQHF.

As concerns this clone: Germline is not matched at one junction end, which may reflect a read error. The rearrangement links TRBV29-1 to TRBJ1-1; 7 positions match TRBD1. CDR1 and CDR2 from the germline V gene are SQVTM and ANQGSEA. The CDR3 sequence is 12 residues long. The DNA of the CDR3 is TGCAGCGTCGCGGACAGGAACGCTGAAGCTTTCTTT. Translation: CSVADRNAEAFF.

This clone was recorded only once. The chain links TRBV30 to TRBJ2-5; TRBD2 matches 11 bases. This CDR3 is 15 amino acids long. Germline-derived CDR1 and CDR2 are GTSNPN and SVGIG (reference sequence). Trimming at V came to 5 bases and at J to 4 bases, leaving 9 bases not matched to a gene. CDR3 protein: CAWALAGGWGETQYF. CDR3 in DNA: TGTGCCTGGGCCCTAGCGGGGGGTTGGGGAGAGACCCAGTACTTC.

The CDR3: CASSLRSGSRREGTQYF. The CDR3 DNA sequence: TGTGCCAGCAGCTTAAGGTCGGGCTCTAGGAGGGAAGGGACCCAGTACTTC. The V call is TRBV13, the J call TRBJ2-5, with TRBD2 as a possible D gene (6 bases). Germline CDR1 PRHDT, CDR2 FYEKMQ (reference sequence). This CDR3 comprises 17 residues. Trimming took 2 bases from V and 7 from J, leaving 23 bases between them.

The V and J genes are TRBV30 and TRBJ2-7; D may be TRBD2 (6 bases). The CDR3 spans 14 residues. Germline V gene lookup returns CDR1 GTSNPN and CDR2 SVGIG (reference sequence). V was trimmed by 0 bases and J by 3 bases, leaving 12 bases between them. The CDR3 DNA is TGTGCCTGGAGTGTACTTTTGGGGGGCTACGAGCAGTACTTC. The encoded protein is CAWSVLLGGYEQYF.

This clone was observed once. CDR3 sequence reads: CASSFTGVTYEQYF. The CDR3 DNA reads as TGTGCCAGCAGTTTCACGGGAGTCACCTACGAGCAGTACTTC. The chain joins TRBV6-5 to TRBJ2-7; weak D call: TRBD2 (6 bases). Per the germline V gene, CDR1 is MNHEY and CDR2 is SVGAGI. The CDR3 extends over 14 amino acids. Trimming removed 4 bases at V and 2 bases at J, with 12 bases between.

DNA of the CDR3: TGTGCCAGCTCACCAGGGAGGGACAGGGGTAGAATGAACACTGAAGCTTTCTTT. Protein product: CASSPGRDRGRMNTEAFF. The chain uses TRBV18 and TRBJ1-1, with TRBD1 matching 10 bases. The germline gives CDR1 KGHSH, CDR2 LQKENI. V was pared by 2 bases and J by 0 bases, with 9 bases of the junction left unmatched. CDR3 length: 18 residues.

In this sample, this clone turned up a few times. V and J are TRBV5-1 and TRBJ1-4; 7 nucleotides align to TRBD1. Germline trimming cut 2 bases from V and 5 bases from J; bases unmatched to any gene: 9. The CDR3 runs to 16 residues. Germline CDR1 SGHRS, CDR2 YFSETQ. CDR3 DNA sequence: TGCGCCAGCAGCTTCTCGACAGGGTCGAAGAATGAAAAACTGTTTTTT. It yields the protein CASSFSTGSKNEKLFF.

The gene calls are TRBV7-9 and TRBJ1-1, with D possibly matching TRBD1 (6 bases). CDR1 and CDR2 from the germline V gene are SEHNR and FQNEAQ (reference sequence). This CDR3 region has 16 residues. V shed 1 base and J shed 3 bases, with 15 bases lying between them. CDR3 loop: CASSLELSGADTEAFF. The CDR3 coding sequence is TGTGCCAGCAGCTTAGAATTATCAGGGGCGGACACTGAAGCTTTCTTT.

Only one count was recorded for this clone. The chain couples TRBV12-5 to TRBJ2-5; D unresolved. Looked up from germline, CDR1 is LGHNT and CDR2 is FRNRAP. The V and J ends lost 1 base and 2 bases respectively, with 11 bases between them. This CDR3 comprises 15 residues. CDR3 in amino acids: CASGLGGSPQETQYF. The CDR3 DNA is TGTGCTAGTGGTTTGGGCGGCAGTCCACAAGAGACCCAGTACTTC.

The V call is TRBV6-6, the J call TRBJ1-3; perhaps TRBD1 as D (5 bases). Germline loops: CDR1 MNHNY, CDR2 SVGAGI (reference sequence). Between the trimmed V and J ends, which lost 7 bases and 1 base, there was a span of 11 bases. The CDR3 is made up of 14 amino acids. CDR3 sequence reads: CASKKGQSGNTIYF. Here the CDR3 DNA reads TGTGCCAGCAAGAAGGGGCAGTCTGGAAACACCATATATTTT.

J is TRBJ2-1 and V is TRBV6-5, with 11 bases matching TRBD1. Germline lookup yields CDR1 MNHEY and CDR2 SVGAGI. The CDR3 covers 15 residues. V lost 4 bases to trimming and J lost 4 bases; unmatched junction nucleotides: 3. The CDR3 DNA reads TGTGCCAGCAGTTCCGGGACAGGGGGATACAATGAGCAGTTCTTC. Translating it yields CASSSGTGGYNEQFF.

This clone appeared once. The V call is TRBV4-2, the J call TRBJ2-7; perhaps TRBD1 as D (6 bases). V gave up 0 bases and J gave up 2 bases, with 8 bases separating them. CDR3 length: 14 residues. Germline V gene sequence: CDR1 LGHNA, CDR2 YNFKEQ. The CDR3 DNA sequence: TGTGCCAGCAGCCAAGAAGAGGGGGCCTACGAGCAGTACTTC. This translates into CASSQEEGAYEQYF.

This chain connects TRBV6-6 to TRBJ1-2; maybe TRBD1 (6 bases). Trimming took 7 bases from V and 1 from J, leaving 16 bases between them. This CDR3 spans 15 amino acids. Germline CDR1 reads MNHNY; CDR2 reads SVGAGI (reference sequence). The CDR3 DNA sequence: TGTGCCAGCAACCGGGGAGGGGGTGATAACTATGGCTACACCTTC. Translating gives CASNRGGGDNYGYTF.

This chain connects TRBV19 to TRBJ2-6; tentative D call: TRBD1 (6 bases). CDR1 is LNHDA, CDR2 SQIVND, per germline (reference sequence). V was trimmed by 7 bases and J by 0 bases, leaving 19 bases between them. The CDR3 consists of 18 residues. The CDR3 here is CASNLGTGSNSGANVLTF. Here the CDR3 DNA reads TGTGCCAGTAATTTGGGTACAGGGTCTAACTCTGGGGCCAACGTCCTGACTTTC.

This sequence joins TRBV14 and TRBJ2-7, with D possibly matching TRBD1 (5 bases). The CDR3 is made up of 15 amino acids. Trimming removed 1 base at V and 3 bases at J, with 13 bases between. Looked up from germline, CDR1 is SGHDN and CDR2 is FVKESK. The CDR3 is CASSQVPETVYEQYF. CDR3 DNA sequence: TGTGCCAGCAGCCAAGTACCCGAGACAGTCTACGAGCAGTACTTC.

The V and J genes are TRBV19 and TRBJ2-3; tentatively, D is TRBD1 (6 bases). Trimming took 3 bases from V and 1 from J, leaving 14 bases between them. Germline loops: CDR1 LNHDA, CDR2 SQIVND (reference sequence). The CDR3 totals 16 residues. This CDR3 reads CASSIVTGIGTDTQYF. The CDR3 DNA reads as TGTGCCAGTAGTATTGTAACAGGGATAGGCACAGATACGCAGTATTTT. The whole variable domain, filled in from reference TRBV19 and TRBJ2-3, reads DGGITQSPKYLFRKEGQNVTLSCEQNLNHDAMYWYRQDPGQGLRLIYYSQIVNDFQKGDIAEGYSVSREKKESFPLTVTSAQKNPTAFYLCASSIVTGIGTDTQYFGPGTRLTVL.

V and J are TRBV30 and TRBJ1-5; D ambiguous. Germline CDR1 is GTSNPN and CDR2 is SVGIG (reference sequence). The CDR3 is made up of 14 amino acids. The V and J ends lost 1 base and 2 bases respectively, with 9 bases between them. The CDR3 DNA follows: TGTGCCTGGAGTGCCCAATCGGGCAATCAGCCCCAGCATTTT. Translation: CAWSAQSGNQPQHF.

The V call is TRBV7-2, the J call TRBJ1-3, with D possibly matching TRBD1 (5 bases). Germline V gives CDR1 SGHTA, CDR2 FQGNSA. Deletions cut 5 bases from V and 2 bases from J, with 13 bases between. The length of the CDR3 is 15 residues. This CDR3 is CASSTRGYAGNTIYF. DNA for the CDR3: TGTGCCAGCAGCACAAGGGGTTACGCTGGAAACACCATATATTTT. Supplemented by reference TRBV7-2 and TRBJ1-3, the full variable domain reads GAGVSQSPSNKVTEKGKDVELRCDPISGHTALYWYRQSLGQGLEFLIYFQGNSAPDKSGLPSDRFSAERTGGSVSTLTIQRTQQEDSAVYLCASSTRGYAGNTIYFGEGSWLTVV.

This chain joins TRBV4-1 and TRBJ1-2; 7 nucleotides match TRBD1. Germline V gene lookup returns CDR1 MGHRA and CDR2 YSYEKL. This CDR3 region has 14 residues. The V segment lost 4 bases and the J segment 5 bases; nucleotides outside the gene matches: 7. The CDR3 reads CASSRPGQPYGYTF. The CDR3 DNA sequence: TGCGCCAGCAGCCGCCCGGGACAGCCTTATGGCTACACCTTC.

This clone was detected once. This chain uses TRBV19 with TRBJ2-7; 7 bases match TRBD2. Germline assignment: CDR1 LNHDA and CDR2 SQIVND (reference sequence). The CDR3 is made up of 13 amino acids. Trimming took 6 bases from V and 2 from J; bases not matched to a gene: 4. The CDR3 reads CASSLGLAYEQYF. The DNA of the CDR3 is TGTGCCAGTAGCCTTGGACTAGCCTACGAGCAGTACTTC.

J is TRBJ1-2 and V is TRBV30; 10 bases fit TRBD1. V was pared by 4 bases and J by 8 bases, with 10 bases of the junction left unmatched. Germline V gives CDR1 GTSNPN, CDR2 SVGIG (reference sequence). The CDR3 consists of 14 residues. In DNA form, the CDR3 reads TGTGCCTGGAAGAGGGACAGGGGAGGTCGGGGCTACACCTTC. Translated: CAWKRDRGGRGYTF.